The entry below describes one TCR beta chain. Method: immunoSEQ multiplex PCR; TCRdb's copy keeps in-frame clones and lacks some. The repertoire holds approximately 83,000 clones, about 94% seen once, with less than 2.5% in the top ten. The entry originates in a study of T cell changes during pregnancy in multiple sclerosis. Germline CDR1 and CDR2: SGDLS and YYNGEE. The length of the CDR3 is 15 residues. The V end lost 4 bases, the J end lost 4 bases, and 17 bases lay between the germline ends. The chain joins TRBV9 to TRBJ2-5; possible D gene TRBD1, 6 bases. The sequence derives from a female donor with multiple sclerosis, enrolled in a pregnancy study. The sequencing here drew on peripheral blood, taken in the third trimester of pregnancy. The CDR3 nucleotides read TGTGCCAGCAGCCCCCGGTGGGGGCAGGGAGAGACCCAGTACTTC. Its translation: CASSPRWGQGETQYF.